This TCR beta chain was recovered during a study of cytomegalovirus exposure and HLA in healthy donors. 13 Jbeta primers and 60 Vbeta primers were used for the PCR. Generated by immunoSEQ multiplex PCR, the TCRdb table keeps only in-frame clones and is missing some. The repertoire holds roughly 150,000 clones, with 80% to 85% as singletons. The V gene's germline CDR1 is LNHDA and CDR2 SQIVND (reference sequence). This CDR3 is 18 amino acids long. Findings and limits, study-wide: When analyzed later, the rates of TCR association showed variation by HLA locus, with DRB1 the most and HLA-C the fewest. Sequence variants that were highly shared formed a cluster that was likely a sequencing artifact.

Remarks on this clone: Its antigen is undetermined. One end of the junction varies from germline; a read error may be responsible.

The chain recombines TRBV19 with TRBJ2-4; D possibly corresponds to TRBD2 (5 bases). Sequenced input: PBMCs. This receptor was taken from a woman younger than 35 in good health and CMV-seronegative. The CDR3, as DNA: TGTGCCAGTAGTCCTTCCCTCTCTAGCTTAGGTGCCAAAAACAGTCAGTACTTC. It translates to CASSPSLSSLGAKNSQYF. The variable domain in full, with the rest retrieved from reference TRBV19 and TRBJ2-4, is DGGITQSPKYLFRKEGQNVTLSCEQNLNHDAMYWYRQDPGQGLRLIYYSQIVNDFQKGDIAEGYSVSREKKESFPLTVTSAQKNPTAFYLCASSPSLSSLGAKNSQYFGAGTRLSVL.